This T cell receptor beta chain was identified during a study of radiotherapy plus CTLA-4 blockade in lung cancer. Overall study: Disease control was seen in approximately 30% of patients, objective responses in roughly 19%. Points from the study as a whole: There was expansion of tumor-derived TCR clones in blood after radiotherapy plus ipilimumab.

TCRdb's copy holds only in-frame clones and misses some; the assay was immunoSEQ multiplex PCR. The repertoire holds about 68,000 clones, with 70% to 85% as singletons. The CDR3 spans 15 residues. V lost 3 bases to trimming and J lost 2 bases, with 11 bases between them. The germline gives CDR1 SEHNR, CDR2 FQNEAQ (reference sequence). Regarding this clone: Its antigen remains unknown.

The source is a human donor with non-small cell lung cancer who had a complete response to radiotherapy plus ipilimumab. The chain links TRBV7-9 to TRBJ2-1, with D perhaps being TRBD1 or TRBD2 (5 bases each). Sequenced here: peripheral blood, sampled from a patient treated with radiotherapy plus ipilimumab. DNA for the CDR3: TGTGCCAGCAGCTTTTTCAGGGACCCCTACAATGAGCAGTTCTTC. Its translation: CASSFFRDPYNEQFF.